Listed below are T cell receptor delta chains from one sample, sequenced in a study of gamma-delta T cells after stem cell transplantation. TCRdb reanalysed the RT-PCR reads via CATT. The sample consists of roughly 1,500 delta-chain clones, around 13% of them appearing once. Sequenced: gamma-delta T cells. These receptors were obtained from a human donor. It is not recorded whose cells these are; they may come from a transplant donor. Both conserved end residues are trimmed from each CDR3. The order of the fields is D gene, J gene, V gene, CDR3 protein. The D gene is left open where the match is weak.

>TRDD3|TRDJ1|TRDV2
ACDTLILGDTGADKLI
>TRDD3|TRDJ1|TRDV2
ACDTVGLGDPSATHKLI
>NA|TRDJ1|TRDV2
ACDTVSRLGDRRTDKLI
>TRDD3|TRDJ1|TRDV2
ACDTLGGYDGKLI
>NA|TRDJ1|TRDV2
ACDRLDQGFNTDKLI
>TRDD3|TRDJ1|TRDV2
ACDPLGDTATTDKLI
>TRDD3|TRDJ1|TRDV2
ACDTWETGGHDTDKLI
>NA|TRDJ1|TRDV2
ACDPLQPSRTLGDTDKLI
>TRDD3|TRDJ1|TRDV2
ACDPVLGGDTDKLI
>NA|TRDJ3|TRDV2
ACDTGELPGAASSWDTRQMF
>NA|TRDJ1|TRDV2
ACDKVLGTPRPADTDKLI
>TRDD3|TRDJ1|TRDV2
ACDFVLGDITDKLI
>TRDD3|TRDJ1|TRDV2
ACEKLGDTDKLI
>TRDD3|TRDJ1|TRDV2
ACESLLGDTKLI
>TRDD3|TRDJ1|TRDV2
ACDTVPASSYWGLLNNTDKLI
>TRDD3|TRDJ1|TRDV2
ACDNVGLGDTYTDKLI
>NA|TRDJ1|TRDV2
ACDTAGFPTGAYGDKLI
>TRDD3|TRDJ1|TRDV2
ACDELRPRKKVEPGGYSDKLI
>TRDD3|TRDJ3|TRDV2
ACDTGGLSSWDTRQMF
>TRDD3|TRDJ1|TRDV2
ACDTLLTGGRYTDKLI
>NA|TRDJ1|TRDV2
ACDTILGEDKLI
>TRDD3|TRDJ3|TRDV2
ACDTAGGRSSWDTRQMF
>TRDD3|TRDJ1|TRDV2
ACDLMSAGLGDTATTDKLI
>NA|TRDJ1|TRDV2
ACDTVTLSQGGLRGDKLI
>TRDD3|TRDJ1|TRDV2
ACDKVKLGDIQEKLI
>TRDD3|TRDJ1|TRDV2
ACDTLLRLGDHTDKLI
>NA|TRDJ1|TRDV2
ACDPIGGGTDKLI
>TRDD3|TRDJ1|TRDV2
ACDTVGDTPYTDKLI
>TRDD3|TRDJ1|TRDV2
ACDRLPVLGEDDKLI
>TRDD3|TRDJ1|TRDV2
ACDPVGGRLGEEYTDKLI
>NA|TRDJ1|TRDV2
ACDPMVGGTDKLI
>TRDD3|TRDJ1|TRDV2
ACDTVGLGDTETRSYTDKLI
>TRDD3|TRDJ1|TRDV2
ACDRLLGDTPHTDKLI
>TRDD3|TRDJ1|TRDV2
ACDTLLGDTTLTHYTDKLI
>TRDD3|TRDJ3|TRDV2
ARDTTGGTWDTRQMF
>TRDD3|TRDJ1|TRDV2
ACDTLLGDTDKLI
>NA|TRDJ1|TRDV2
ACDTVVLTDKLI
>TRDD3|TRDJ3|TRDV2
ACDTAGGFSSWDTRQMF
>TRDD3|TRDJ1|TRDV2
ACDTLLGDPYTDKLI
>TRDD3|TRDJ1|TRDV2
ACDSITSGGSYTDKLI
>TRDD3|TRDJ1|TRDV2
ACDRLGDTGNTDKLI
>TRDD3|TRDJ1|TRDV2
ACDPMESSLPGGLRQGSAKLI
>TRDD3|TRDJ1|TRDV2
ACDTLTTGGSGGKLI
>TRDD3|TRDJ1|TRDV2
ACDPLGDTRSYTDKLI
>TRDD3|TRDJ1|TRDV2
ACDTVEMGDPNLNTDKLI
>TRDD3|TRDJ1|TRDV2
ACDIVGGSPPGSELI
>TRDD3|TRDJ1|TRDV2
ACDPLLGDTTDKLI
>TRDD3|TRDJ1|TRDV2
ACDTVPASSYWGLLNNNDKLI
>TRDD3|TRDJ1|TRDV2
ACDTVLGGPDKLI
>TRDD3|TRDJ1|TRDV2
ACDDLLGDNTDKLI
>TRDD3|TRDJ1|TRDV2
ACDTLGDPRDKLI
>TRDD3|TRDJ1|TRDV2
ACDSSYWGVTDKLI
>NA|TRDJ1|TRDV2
ACDTRSAYPVLGIRGDTDKLI
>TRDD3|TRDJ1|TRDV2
ACDQVGGYTPDKLI
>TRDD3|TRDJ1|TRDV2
ACDTLLTGGPRSPDKLI
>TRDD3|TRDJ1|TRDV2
ACDPLGDTDKLI
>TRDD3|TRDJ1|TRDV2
ACDTVMGDAFTDKLI